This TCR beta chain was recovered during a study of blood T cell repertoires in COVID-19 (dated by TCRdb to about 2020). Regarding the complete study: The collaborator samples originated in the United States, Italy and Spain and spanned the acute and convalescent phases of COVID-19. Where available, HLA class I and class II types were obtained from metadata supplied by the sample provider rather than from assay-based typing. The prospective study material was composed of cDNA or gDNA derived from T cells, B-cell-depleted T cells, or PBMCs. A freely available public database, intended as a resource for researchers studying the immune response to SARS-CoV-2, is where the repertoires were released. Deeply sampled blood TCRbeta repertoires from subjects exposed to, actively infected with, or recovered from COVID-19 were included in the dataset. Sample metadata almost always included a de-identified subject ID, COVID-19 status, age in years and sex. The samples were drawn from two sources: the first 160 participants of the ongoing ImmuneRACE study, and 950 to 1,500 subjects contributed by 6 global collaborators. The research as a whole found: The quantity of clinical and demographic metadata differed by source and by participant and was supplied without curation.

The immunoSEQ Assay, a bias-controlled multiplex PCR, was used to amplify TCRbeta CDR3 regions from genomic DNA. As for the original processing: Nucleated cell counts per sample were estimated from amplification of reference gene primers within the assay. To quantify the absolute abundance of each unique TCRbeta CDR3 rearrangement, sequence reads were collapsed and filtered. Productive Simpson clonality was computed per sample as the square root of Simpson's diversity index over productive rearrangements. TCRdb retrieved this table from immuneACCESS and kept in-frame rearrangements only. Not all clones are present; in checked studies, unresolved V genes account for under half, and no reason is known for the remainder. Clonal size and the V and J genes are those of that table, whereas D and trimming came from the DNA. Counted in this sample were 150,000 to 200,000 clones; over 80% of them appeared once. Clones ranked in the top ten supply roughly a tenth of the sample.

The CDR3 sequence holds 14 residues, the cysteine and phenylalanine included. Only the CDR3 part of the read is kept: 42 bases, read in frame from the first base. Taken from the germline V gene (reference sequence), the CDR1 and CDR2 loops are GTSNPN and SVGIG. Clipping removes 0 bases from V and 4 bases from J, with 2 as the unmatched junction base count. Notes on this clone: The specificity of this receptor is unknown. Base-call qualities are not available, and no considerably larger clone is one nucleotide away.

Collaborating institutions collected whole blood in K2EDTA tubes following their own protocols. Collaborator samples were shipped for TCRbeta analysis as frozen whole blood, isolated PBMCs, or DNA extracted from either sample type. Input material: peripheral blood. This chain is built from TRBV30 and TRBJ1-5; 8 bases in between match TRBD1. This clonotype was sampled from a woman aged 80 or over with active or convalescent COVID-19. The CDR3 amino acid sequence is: CAWSVDRGNQPQHF. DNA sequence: TGTGCCTGGAGTGTAGACAGGGGTAATCAGCCCCAGCATTTT. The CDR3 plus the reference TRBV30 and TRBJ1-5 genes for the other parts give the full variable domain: SQTIHQWPATLVQPVGSPLSLECTVEGTSNPNLYWYRQAAGRGLQLLFYSVGIGQISSEVPQNLSASRPQDRQFILSSKKLLLSDSGFYLCAWSVDRGNQPQHFGDGTRLSIL.